The 2 T cell receptor beta chains in this list originate from one sample, sequenced in a study of cytomegalovirus exposure and HLA in healthy donors. Sequenced by immunoSEQ multiplex PCR; TCRdb stores in-frame clones only, minus some. The sample records about 360,000 clones, 86% being singletons. Sequencing was performed on PBMCs. All receptors derive from a woman in her late teens or twenties in good health and CMV-seronegative.

Comments on this clone: Different DNA sequences within this sample yield the same CDR3. The V call is TRBV28, the J call TRBJ2-7; no definite D call. Looked up from germline, CDR1 is MDHEN and CDR2 is SYDVKM. This CDR3 has 12 amino acids. Deletions cut 2 bases from V and 9 bases from J, with 11 bases between. The CDR3 spells CASSLLPRGQYF. CDR3 nucleotide sequence: TGTGCCAGCAGTTTACTGCCAAGAGGGCAGTACTTC.

The CDR3 protein is CASSLGWGGGRTGETQYF. The CDR3 DNA reads TGTGCCAGCAGCTTGGGATGGGGCGGGGGCCGCACTGGGGAGACCCAGTACTTC. The genes are TRBV5-4 and TRBJ2-5, with D perhaps matching TRBD2 (7 bases). CDR1 SGHNT and CDR2 YYREEE come from the germline V gene (reference sequence). The CDR3 is made up of 18 amino acids. Trimming removed 0 bases from V and 5 bases from J, with 23 bases in between.